Listed below are T cell receptor beta chains from one sample, sequenced in a study of identical twins. TCRdb independently ran MiXCR on the 5' RACE reads; one entry per CDR3 protein. The profile shows 200,000 to 250,000 distinct CDR3 sequences, around 8.1% of them singletons. This sample was shared with a second study, whose subject was yellow fever vaccine responses in identical twins.

The specimen was memory (CD45RO+) T cells sorted from blood. These receptors originate from a woman between 18 and 29 years old in good health. CDR3s include the opening cysteine and the closing phenylalanine or tryptophan. The order of the fields is clone size, V gene, D gene, J gene, CDR3 DNA, CDR3 protein. The D gene is left open where the match is weak. Clone size is not always given. Where it is, it says once, few, many or a class for expanded clones.

few	TRBV4-3	TRBD1	TRBJ1-1	TGCGCCAGCAGCCAAGTCAGGGGGGAGACTGAAGCTTTCTTT	CASSQVRGETEAFF
-	TRBV5-4	-	TRBJ2-7	TGTGCCAGCAGCTTGGACTCCGGCGTCTACGAGCAGTACTTC	CASSLDSGVYEQYF
few	TRBV5-1	TRBD1	TRBJ2-7	TGCGCCAGCAGCCCAGCCGGGACAGGACACTCCTACGAGCAGTACTTC	CASSPAGTGHSYEQYF
many	TRBV6-5	-	TRBJ2-1	TGTGCCAGCAGTTACCAAGGACAGACGGGATCGATCTTC	CASSYQGQTGSIF
few	TRBV7-9	TRBD1	TRBJ2-3	TGTGCCAGCAGCCGGACAGGGGGCGACTCAGATACGCAGTATTTT	CASSRTGGDSDTQYF
-	TRBV4-3	-	TRBJ2-5	TGCGCCAGCAGCCAAGGGGTCGGGGGATTAGGGGAGACGCAGTACTTC	CASSQGVGGLGETQYF
-	TRBV12-5	-	TRBJ2-2	TGTGCTAGTGGTTTGGTACAGGGAAACACCGGGGAGCTGTTTTTT	CASGLVQGNTGELFF
-	TRBV11-2	TRBD1	TRBJ2-4	TGTGCCAGCAGCTTCTACGGGACAGGGGGTGGCATTCAGTACTTC	CASSFYGTGGGIQYF
few	TRBV7-8	-	TRBJ2-3	TGTGCCAGCGGGTTGGCGGATACGCAGTATTTT	CASGLADTQYF
-	TRBV6-1	-	TRBJ2-1	TGTGCCAGCACTGAGGCAGGGAAGAATGAGCAGTTCTTC	CASTEAGKNEQFF
many	TRBV29-1	TRBD1	TRBJ1-1	TGCAGCATCAAGACAGGGACCGAAGCTTTCTTT	CSIKTGTEAFF
many	TRBV29-1	TRBD2	TRBJ2-3	TGCAGCGCACGAGGGACTACAGACACAGATACGCAGTATTTT	CSARGTTDTDTQYF
few	TRBV20-1	-	TRBJ2-3	TGCAGTGCTAGAGATAGGAGGGGGCGCGGGGATACGCAGTATTTT	CSARDRRGRGDTQYF
-	TRBV6-2/TRBV6-3	TRBD1	TRBJ1-5	TGTGCCAGCAGGAAACCGGGACAGGGGATGGGGAGCAATCAGCCCCAGCATTTT	CASRKPGQGMGSNQPQHF
many	TRBV5-4	-	TRBJ2-1	TGTGCCAGCAGCTTGGCCGGAGGGGGTCGGTTCTTC	CASSLAGGGRFF
few	TRBV5-8	-	TRBJ2-3	TGTGCCAGCAGCTCTGAGGGATACAGGGGCACAGATACGCAGTATTTT	CASSSEGYRGTDTQYF
-	TRBV9	-	TRBJ1-5	TGTGCCAGCAGCGTAGGACAGAGCAACAATCAGCCCCAGCATTTT	CASSVGQSNNQPQHF
-	TRBV20-1	-	TRBJ2-1	TGCAGTGCTAGAGACACGTGGGAGCAGTTCTTC	CSARDTWEQFF